This T cell receptor (beta chain) was found in a study of T cell clusters in autoimmune cytopenias. TRB was amplified from 250 ng of peripheral blood genomic DNA per sample. Overall study findings and caveats: No experiment has yet validated the function of the T cell clusters defined in silico.

TRB rearrangements were amplified by touch-down multiplex PCR with mixed TRB-A/B primers. Each CDR3 protein gets one entry in TCRdb, which reprocessed the multiplex PCR reads and gives no DNA. The table for this sample gives 5,000 to 7,000 distinct CDR3 sequences. Germline V gene data show CDR1 as LNHNV and CDR2 as YYDKDF (reference sequence). The CDR3 spans 15 residues. Note on this clonotype: Antigen: not known.

These records were also assigned to another study, of T cell repertoires in aging, cancer and after chemotherapy. That investigation notes: Median generation probability rose over the chemotherapy interval in each cancer cohort, suggesting rebound thymic output.

The sample taken for sequencing was peripheral blood. V usage is TRBV15 and J usage is TRBJ2-7; checking the TCRdb D call of TRBD1 is not possible without DNA. The receptor was isolated from a human donor in good health. This CDR3 is CATSREGTGWGEQYF.